Following are 32 T cell receptor beta chains from one sample sequenced in a study of OX40 agonist ivuxolimab in advanced cancers. TCRdb's copy holds only in-frame clones and misses some; the assay was immunoSEQ multiplex PCR. The sample includes some 33,000 clones, around nine tenths of them seen just once. Here the sequenced sample was CD4+ or CD8+ T cells sorted from blood, taken in a trial of the OX40 agonist ivuxolimab. The receptors were gathered from an adult with an advanced solid tumor such as melanoma, head and neck, liver or kidney cancer.

This clone came up once. The V and J genes are TRBV6-1 and TRBJ1-1; D perhaps matches TRBD1 (5 bases). V shed 6 bases and J shed 3 bases, with 11 bases lying between them. This CDR3 spans 13 amino acids. CDR1 and CDR2 from the germline V gene are MNHNS and SASEGT. CDR3 sequence: CASRVGVYTEAFF. The CDR3 DNA sequence: TGTGCCAGCAGGGTGGGGGTTTACACTGAAGCTTTCTTT.

The chain recombines TRBV4-1 with TRBJ2-7; D call uncertain. Per the germline V gene, CDR1 is MGHRA and CDR2 is YSYEKL. The CDR3 runs 15 residues. V was pared by 0 bases and J by 1 base, with 10 bases between. For the CDR3, the DNA is TGCGCCAGCAGCCAAGATCTCTACGGTTCCTACGAGCAGTACTTC. Translating it yields CASSQDLYGSYEQYF.

The chain is built from TRBV6-5 and TRBJ2-5; D tentatively reads TRBD1 or TRBD2 (5 bases each). Trimming pared 5 bases from V and 1 base from J, leaving 11 bases between. The CDR3 contains 14 residues. Germline assignment: CDR1 MNHEY and CDR2 SVGAGI. The CDR3 DNA reads TGTGCCAGCAGTGAGGGACGGTTCCAAGAGACCCAGTACTTC. Amino acids: CASSEGRFQETQYF.

The CDR3 here is CASGFKQAMFGNTIYF. CDR3 coding DNA: TGTGCTAGTGGTTTTAAACAGGCCATGTTTGGAAACACCATATATTTT. This sequence joins TRBV12-5 and TRBJ1-3, with D maybe TRBD1 (5 bases). CDR3 length equals 16 residues. Germline V gives CDR1 LGHNT, CDR2 FRNRAP. With 3 bases removed from V and 3 bases from J, the gap between germline ends came to 15 bases.

The chain links TRBV23-1 to TRBJ2-7; D may correspond to TRBD1 or TRBD2 (5 bases each). TRBV23-1 has ORF status, its function being uncertain. The CDR3 is made up of 15 amino acids. The V end lost 1 base, the J end lost 5 bases, and 15 bases lay between the germline ends. CDR3 sequence (DNA): TGCGCCAGCAGTCAATTCCGGGACCAAGGGGACGAGCAGTACTTC. This codes for CASSQFRDQGDEQYF.

This chain connects TRBV20-1 to TRBJ2-1; no definite D call. From germline, CDR1 is DFQATT and CDR2 SNEGSKA (reference sequence). The V end lost 5 bases, the J end lost 10 bases, and 12 bases lay between the germline ends. CDR3 length: 11 amino acids. This CDR3 is CSARRQQEQFF. CDR3 bases: TGCAGTGCTCGGCGGCAACAAGAGCAGTTCTTC.

The chain links TRBV5-1 to TRBJ2-3; D gene unclear. The CDR3 has 11 residues. Germline lookup yields CDR1 SGHRS and CDR2 YFSETQ. Trimming shortened V by 5 bases and J by 3 bases, and 4 bases separated the two germline ends. CDR3: CASRGTDTQYF. CDR3 in DNA: TGCGCCAGCAGAGGTACAGATACGCAGTATTTT.

The V gene is TRBV19, the J gene TRBJ2-6; D gene ambiguous. The CDR3 spans 16 residues. V lost 6 bases to trimming and J lost 2 bases, with 14 bases between them. Germline loops: CDR1 LNHDA, CDR2 SQIVND (reference sequence). CDR3: CASSWGSGTGANVLTF. The CDR3 bases are TGTGCCAGTAGCTGGGGATCGGGCACTGGGGCCAACGTCCTGACTTTC. Filled out from reference TRBV19 and TRBJ2-6, the complete variable domain reads DGGITQSPKYLFRKEGQNVTLSCEQNLNHDAMYWYRQDPGQGLRLIYYSQIVNDFQKGDIAEGYSVSREKKESFPLTVTSAQKNPTAFYLCASSWGSGTGANVLTFGAGSRLTVL.

V and J are TRBV29-1 and TRBJ2-1, with D possibly matching TRBD2 (6 bases). Germline V CDR1 and CDR2: SQVTM, ANQGSEA. Trimming removed 8 bases from V and 8 bases from J, with 13 bases in between. CDR3 length equals 11 residues. As DNA, the CDR3 is TGCAGCCTGCTGGAGGGGTATGAGCAGTTCTTC. Translated, it gives CSLLEGYEQFF.

The chain recombines TRBV2 with TRBJ1-5, with D unresolved. This CDR3 spans 14 amino acids. Germline assignment: CDR1 SNHLY and CDR2 FYNNEI. The V end lost 4 bases, the J end lost 0 bases, and 7 bases lay between the germline ends. This chain's CDR3 is CASSGLFSNQPQHF. CDR3 bases: TGTGCCAGCAGTGGACTGTTTAGCAATCAGCCCCAGCATTTT. Together with reference TRBV2 and TRBJ1-5, the CDR3 gives the full variable domain: EPEVTQTPSHQVTQMGQEVILRCVPISNHLYFYWYRQILGQKVEFLVSFYNNEISEKSEIFDDQFSVERPDGSNFTLKIRSTKLEDSAMYFCASSGLFSNQPQHFGDGTRLSIL.

V and J are TRBV27 and TRBJ2-1; D gene ambiguous. This CDR3 has 12 amino acids. The V end was cut by 3 bases, the J end by 8 bases, with 8 bases between. Germline V gene sequence: CDR1 MNHEY, CDR2 SMNVEV (reference sequence). Here the CDR3 DNA reads TGTGCCAGCAGTTTGAAGAAAGATGAGCAGTTCTTC. This codes for CASSLKKDEQFF.

The chain links TRBV10-3 to TRBJ1-2; D possibly corresponds to TRBD1 (5 bases). The CDR3 is 14 amino acids. The germline V gene encodes CDR1 ENHRY and CDR2 SYGVKD. The V end lost 6 bases, the J end lost 6 bases, and 17 bases lay between the germline ends. CDR3: CAIRDMEGIHGYTF. CDR3 DNA sequence: TGTGCCATCAGGGACATGGAGGGGATCCATGGCTACACCTTC.

The rearrangement joins TRBV10-1 to TRBJ2-7; the D is unclear. Germline V gene lookup returns CDR1 WNHNN and CDR2 SYGVQD (reference sequence). There are 14 residues in the CDR3. The germline V and J ends were trimmed by 7 bases and 0 bases, with 13 bases remaining between them. CDR3 nucleotide sequence: TGCGCCAGCACCAGTGTCAGCAACTCCTACGAGCAGTACTTC. This gives the protein CASTSVSNSYEQYF.

This chain connects TRBV5-5 to TRBJ2-1, with 9 nucleotides matching TRBD1. This CDR3 is 16 amino acids long. From germline, CDR1 is SGHKS and CDR2 YYEKEE (reference sequence). Trimming at V came to 5 bases and at J to 7 bases, leaving 13 bases not matched to a gene. The CDR3: CASSHSDRGIENEQFF. DNA of the CDR3: TGTGCCAGCAGTCACTCGGACAGGGGAATTGAGAATGAGCAGTTCTTC. The full variable domain, in which reference TRBV5-5 and TRBJ2-1 provide the parts outside the CDR3, is DAGVTQSPTHLIKTRGQQVTLRCSPISGHKSVSWYQQVLGQGPQFIFQYYEKEERGRGNFPDRFSARQFPNYSSELNVNALLLGDSALYLCASSHSDRGIENEQFFGPGTRLTVL.

This clone was found a few times. The chain couples TRBV19 to TRBJ1-1; D is unresolved. The CDR3 loop spans 13 amino acids. V gave up 0 bases and J gave up 7 bases, with 9 bases separating them. CDR1 and CDR2 (germline): LNHDA, SQIVND (reference sequence). The chain's CDR3 is CASSIDLGFEAFF. Here the CDR3 DNA reads TGTGCCAGTAGTATAGATTTGGGGTTTGAAGCTTTCTTT.

This chain links TRBV19 with TRBJ2-1; D is perhaps TRBD1 (6 bases). This CDR3 is 15 amino acids long. Germline loops: CDR1 LNHDA, CDR2 SQIVND (reference sequence). V lost 1 base and J lost 6, with 13 bases in between. The CDR3 here is CASSIADSLGNEQFF. CDR3 coding DNA: TGTGCCAGTAGTATAGCGGACAGTCTCGGCAATGAGCAGTTCTTC.

This rearrangement joins TRBV5-1 to TRBJ2-7; D remains ambiguous. Germline lookup yields CDR1 SGHRS and CDR2 YFSETQ. Trimming pared 0 bases from V and 4 bases from J, leaving 11 bases between. CDR3 length: 14 amino acids. The CDR3 sequence: CASSLEASPYEQYF. CDR3 sequence (DNA): TGCGCCAGCAGCTTGGAAGCGAGCCCTTACGAGCAGTACTTC.

This clone was detected only once. The chain uses TRBV19 and TRBJ2-5, with TRBD1 as a possible D gene (5 bases). The CDR3 contains 15 residues. The V gene lost 5 bases and the J gene lost 2 bases, with 15 bases spanning the gap. Germline-derived CDR1 and CDR2 are LNHDA and SQIVND (reference sequence). Written as DNA, the CDR3 is TGTGCCAGTAGTGTAATGACAGCAGCTCAAGAGACCCAGTACTTC. This encodes CASSVMTAAQETQYF.

The CDR3 reads CASSQDRQPNYGYTF. The CDR3 bases are TGCGCCAGCAGCCAAGATAGGCAGCCTAACTATGGCTACACCTTC. The V and J genes are TRBV4-1 and TRBJ1-2; D is uncertain. Trimming stripped 0 bases from V and 0 bases from J, with 8 bases between. There are 15 residues in the CDR3. Germline V CDR1 and CDR2: MGHRA, YSYEKL.

The rearrangement links TRBV9 to TRBJ2-7, with D possibly matching TRBD1 (5 bases). The V end lost 0 bases, the J end lost 2 bases, and 12 bases lay between the germline ends. The CDR3 has 15 amino acids. Germline CDR1 reads SGDLS; CDR2 reads YYNGEE. The CDR3 DNA sequence: TGTGCCAGCAGCGTAGCAGGGCCGCCCCCCTACGAGCAGTACTTC. Amino acids: CASSVAGPPPYEQYF.

The rearrangement uses TRBV28 and TRBJ2-3; 7 bases line up with TRBD2. The V gene end was trimmed by 6 bases and the J gene end by 0 bases; junction bases not matched to a gene: 6. The CDR3 has 15 amino acids. CDR1 is MDHEN and CDR2 is SYDVKM in the germline V gene. The CDR3 DNA follows: TGTGCCAGCAGCTATGGGACTACCAGCACAGATACGCAGTATTTT. Translated: CASSYGTTSTDTQYF.

This clone was found once. The CDR3 coding sequence is TGTGCCAGCAGCGAGACAGGGGAGTTGGGCTATGGCTACACCTTC. This sequence encodes CASSETGELGYGYTF. The chain employs TRBV7-2 and TRBJ1-2; 8 bases line up with TRBD1. CDR1 SGHTA and CDR2 FQGNSA come from the germline V gene. The junction had 9 bases not matched to a gene; V was cut back by 5 bases and J by 4 bases. The CDR3 totals 15 residues.

This sequence joins TRBV21-1 and TRBJ1-5; the D call TRBD1 from the table was never checked on the DNA. TRBV21-1 is a listed pseudogene. This CDR3 has 15 residues. CDR3 protein: CASSKADRGNQPQHF. In DNA, the CDR3 is TGTGCCAGCAGCAAAGCCGACAGGGGAAATCAGCCCCAGCATTTT.

The chain employs TRBV13 and TRBJ2-3; either TRBD1 or TRBD2 may fit D (5 bases each). Germline CDR1 PRHDT, CDR2 FYEKMQ (reference sequence). The V end was cut by 5 bases, the J end by 4 bases, with 7 bases between. CDR3 length: 12 residues. As DNA, the CDR3 is TGTGCCAGCAGCCCGGGGCCAGATACGCAGTATTTT. Translation: CASSPGPDTQYF.

The rearrangement links TRBV7-9 to TRBJ2-5; TRBD1 aligns across 11 bases. This CDR3 has 15 residues. Per the germline V gene, CDR1 is SEHNR and CDR2 is FQNEAQ (reference sequence). After removal of 6 bases from V and 4 bases from J, the junction contained 7 bases not matched to a gene. As DNA, the CDR3 is TGTGCCAGCAGATCTCCGGGACAGGGGGGAGAGACCCAGTACTTC. It encodes CASRSPGQGGETQYF.

The CDR3 loop is CASSPGTDHTGELFF. The CDR3 nucleotides read TGTGCCAGCAGCCCGGGGACAGATCACACCGGGGAGCTGTTTTTT. This sequence joins TRBV5-6 and TRBJ2-2; 7 bases are shared with TRBD1. CDR1 is SGHDT, CDR2 YYEEEE, per germline. With 4 bases clipped from V and 3 bases from J, the junction kept 6 bases outside the gene matches. The CDR3 extends over 15 amino acids.

This clone was detected only once. V usage is TRBV7-9 and J usage is TRBJ2-3, with 9 positions matching TRBD2. In germline, CDR1 is SEHNR, CDR2 FQNEAQ (reference sequence). The length of the CDR3 is 16 residues. V lost 5 bases, J lost 2 bases, and 8 bases stayed unmatched. This chain's CDR3 is CASSALGLAYTDTQYF. As DNA, the CDR3 is TGTGCCAGCAGCGCTCTCGGACTAGCGTACACAGATACGCAGTATTTT. The entire variable domain, with the rest obtained from reference TRBV7-9 and TRBJ2-3, is as follows: DTGVSQNPRHKITKRGQNVTFRCDPISEHNRLYWYRQTLGQGPEFLTYFQNEAQLEKSRLLSDRFSAERPKGSFSTLEIQRTEQGDSAMYLCASSALGLAYTDTQYFGPGTRLTVL.

This chain links TRBV9 with TRBJ2-3, with 12 positions matching TRBD2. The CDR3 has 17 amino acids. Trimming removed 7 bases from V and 2 bases from J; junction bases left unmatched: 11. Germline V lookup: CDR1 SGDLS, CDR2 YYNGEE. Written as DNA, the CDR3 is TGTGCCAGCCAGAGATTAAGGACTAGCGGGAACACAGATACGCAGTATTTT. As protein: CASQRLRTSGNTDTQYF. Full variable domain (missing parts from reference TRBV9 and TRBJ2-3): DSGVTQTPKHLITATGQRVTLRCSPRSGDLSVYWYQQSLDQGLQFLIQYYNGEERAKGNILERFSAQQFPDLHSELNLSSLELGDSALYFCASQRLRTSGNTDTQYFGPGTRLTVL.

The chain couples TRBV4-1 to TRBJ2-6; no reliable D call. V gave up 1 base and J gave up 3 bases, with 13 bases separating them. Per the germline V gene, CDR1 is MGHRA and CDR2 is YSYEKL. This CDR3 has 17 amino acids. This chain's CDR3 is CASSQVSDSIGANVLTF. DNA for the CDR3: TGCGCCAGCAGCCAAGTCAGTGATTCTATTGGGGCCAACGTCCTGACTTTC.

Here the CDR3 reads CATSRDKAGTSYEQYF. The CDR3 DNA sequence: TGTGCCACCAGCAGAGATAAGGCGGGAACCTCCTACGAGCAGTACTTC. This sequence joins TRBV15 and TRBJ2-7; a possible D gene is TRBD2 (6 bases). V lost 0 bases to trimming and J lost 0 bases, with 12 bases between them. Per the germline V gene, CDR1 is LNHNV and CDR2 is YYDKDF (reference sequence). The CDR3 loop spans 16 amino acids.

The chain couples TRBV2 to TRBJ2-7; 7 bases fit TRBD1. Germline V lookup: CDR1 SNHLY, CDR2 FYNNEI. This CDR3 spans 12 amino acids. The CDR3 protein is CCTGTDIYEQYF. The CDR3 DNA follows: TGTTGTACCGGGACAGATATCTACGAGCAGTACTTC.

Only one count was recorded for this clone. The rearrangement uses TRBV4-1 and TRBJ2-2, with 8 bases that match TRBD2. CDR3 length: 14 residues. Germline CDR1 MGHRA, CDR2 YSYEKL. The junction had 3 bases not matched to a gene; V was cut back by 4 bases and J by 5 bases. The CDR3 is CASSLGGGTGELFF. CDR3 DNA sequence: TGCGCCAGCAGCCTGGGCGGGGGGACCGGGGAGCTGTTTTTT.